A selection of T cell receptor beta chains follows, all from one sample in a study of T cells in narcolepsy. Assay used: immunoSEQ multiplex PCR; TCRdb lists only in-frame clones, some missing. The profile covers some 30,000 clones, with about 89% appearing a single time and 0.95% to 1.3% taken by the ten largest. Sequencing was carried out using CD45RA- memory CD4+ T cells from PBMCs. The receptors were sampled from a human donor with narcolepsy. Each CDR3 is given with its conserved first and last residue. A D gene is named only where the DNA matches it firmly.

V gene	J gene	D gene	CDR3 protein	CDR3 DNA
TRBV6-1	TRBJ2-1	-	CASNERGRAPYNEQFF	TGTGCCAGCAATGAGAGGGGAAGGGCCCCTTACAATGAGCAGTTCTTC
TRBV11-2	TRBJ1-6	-	CASSSRQVNSPLHF	TGTGCCAGCAGCTCCCGACAGGTTAATTCACCCCTCCACTTT
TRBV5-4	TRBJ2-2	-	CASSKQVEGPTGELFF	TGTGCCAGCAGCAAACAGGTCGAGGGTCCCACCGGGGAGCTGTTTTTT
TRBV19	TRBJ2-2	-	CASEFTANTGELFF	TGTGCCAGTGAGTTCACCGCGAACACCGGGGAGCTGTTTTTT
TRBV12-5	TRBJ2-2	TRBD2	CASGLAAGGPTGELFF	TGTGCTAGTGGTTTGGCCGCGGGGGGGCCCACCGGGGAGCTGTTTTTT
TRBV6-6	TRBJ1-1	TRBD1	CASSHQRTGLNTEAFF	TGTGCCAGCAGCCATCAAAGGACAGGGTTGAACACTGAAGCTTTCTTT
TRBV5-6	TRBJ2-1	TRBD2	CASSLARGGFNEQFF	TGTGCCAGCAGCTTGGCCCGGGGAGGGTTCAATGAGCAGTTCTTC
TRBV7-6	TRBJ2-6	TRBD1	CASTWGQGTSGANVLTF	TGTGCCAGCACCTGGGGACAGGGGACGTCTGGGGCCAACGTCCTGACTTTC
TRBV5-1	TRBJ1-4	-	CASSLGRPNEKLFF	TGCGCCAGCAGCTTGGGACGGCCAAATGAAAAACTGTTTTTT
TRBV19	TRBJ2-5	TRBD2	CASIGGGGETQYF	TGTGCCAGTATCGGGGGGGGTGGTGAGACCCAGTACTTC